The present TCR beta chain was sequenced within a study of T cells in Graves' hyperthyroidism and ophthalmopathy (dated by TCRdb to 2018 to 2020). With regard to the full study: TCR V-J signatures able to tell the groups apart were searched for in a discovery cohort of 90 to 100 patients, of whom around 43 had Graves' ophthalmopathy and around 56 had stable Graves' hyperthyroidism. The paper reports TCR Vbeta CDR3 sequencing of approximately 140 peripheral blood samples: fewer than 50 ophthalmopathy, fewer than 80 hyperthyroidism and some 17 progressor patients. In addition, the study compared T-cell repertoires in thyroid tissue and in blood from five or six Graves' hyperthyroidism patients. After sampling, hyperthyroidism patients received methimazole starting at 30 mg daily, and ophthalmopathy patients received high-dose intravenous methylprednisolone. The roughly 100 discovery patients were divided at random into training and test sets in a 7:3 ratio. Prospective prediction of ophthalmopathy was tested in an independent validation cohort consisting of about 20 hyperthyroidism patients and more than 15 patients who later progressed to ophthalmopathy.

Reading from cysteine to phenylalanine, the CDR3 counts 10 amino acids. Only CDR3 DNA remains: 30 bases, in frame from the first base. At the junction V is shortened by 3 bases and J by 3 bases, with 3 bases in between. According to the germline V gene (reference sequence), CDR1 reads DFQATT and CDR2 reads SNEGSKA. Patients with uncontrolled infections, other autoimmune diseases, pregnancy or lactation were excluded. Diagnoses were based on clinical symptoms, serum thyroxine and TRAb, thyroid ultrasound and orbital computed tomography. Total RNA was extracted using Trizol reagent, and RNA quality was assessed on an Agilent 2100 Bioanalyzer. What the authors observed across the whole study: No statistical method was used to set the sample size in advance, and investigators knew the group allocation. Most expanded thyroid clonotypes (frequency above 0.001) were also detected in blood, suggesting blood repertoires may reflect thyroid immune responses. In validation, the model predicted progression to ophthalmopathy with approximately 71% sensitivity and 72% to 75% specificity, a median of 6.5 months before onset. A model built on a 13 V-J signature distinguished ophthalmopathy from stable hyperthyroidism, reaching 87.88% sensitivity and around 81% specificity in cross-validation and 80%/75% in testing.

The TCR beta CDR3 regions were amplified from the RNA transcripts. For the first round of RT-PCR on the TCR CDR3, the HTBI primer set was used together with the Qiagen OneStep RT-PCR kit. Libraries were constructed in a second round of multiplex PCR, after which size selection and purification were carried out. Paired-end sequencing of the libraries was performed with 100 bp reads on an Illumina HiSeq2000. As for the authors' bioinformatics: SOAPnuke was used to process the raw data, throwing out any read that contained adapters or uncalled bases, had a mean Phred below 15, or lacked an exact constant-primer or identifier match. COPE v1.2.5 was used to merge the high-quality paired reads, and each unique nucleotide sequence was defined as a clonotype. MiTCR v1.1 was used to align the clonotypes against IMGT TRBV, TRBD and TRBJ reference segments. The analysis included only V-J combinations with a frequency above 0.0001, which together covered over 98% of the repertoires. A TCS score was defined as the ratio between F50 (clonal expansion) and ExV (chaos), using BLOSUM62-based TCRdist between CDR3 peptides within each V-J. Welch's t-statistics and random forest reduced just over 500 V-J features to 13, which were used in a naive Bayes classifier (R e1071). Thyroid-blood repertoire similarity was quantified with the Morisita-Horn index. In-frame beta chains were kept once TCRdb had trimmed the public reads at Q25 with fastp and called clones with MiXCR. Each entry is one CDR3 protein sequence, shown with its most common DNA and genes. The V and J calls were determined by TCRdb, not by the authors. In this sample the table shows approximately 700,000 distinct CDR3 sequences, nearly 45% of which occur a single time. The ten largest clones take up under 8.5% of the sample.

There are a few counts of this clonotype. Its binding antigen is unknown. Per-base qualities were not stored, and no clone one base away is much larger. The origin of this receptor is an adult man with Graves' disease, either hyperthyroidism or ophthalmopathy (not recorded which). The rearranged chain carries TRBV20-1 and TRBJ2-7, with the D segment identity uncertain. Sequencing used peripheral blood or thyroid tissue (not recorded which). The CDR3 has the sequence CSASGYEQYF. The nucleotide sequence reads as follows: TGCAGTGCTAGCGGCTACGAGCAGTACTTC.